This TCR beta chain was retrieved from a study of blood T cell repertoires in COVID-19. On the study more broadly: The United States, Italy and Spain provided the acute and convalescent COVID-19 samples. Sample material is recorded as cDNA or gDNA derived from T cells, B-cell-depleted T cells, or PBMCs.

Authors' data handling: Reference gene primer amplification gave nucleated cell count estimates. Sequencing used immunoSEQ multiplex PCR; TCRdb keeps in-frame clones, though not all of them. V and J calls and clone size are given by that table; D and trimming were obtained from the DNA. In the table there are approximately 70,000 clones, roughly 80% of which are singletons. The sequencing input was peripheral blood. This clonotype was obtained from a woman in her seventies with acute or convalescent COVID-19.

The CDR3 loop is CASSLVVLGGSYNEQFF. The CDR3 region has the DNA TGTGCCAGCAGCTTAGTGGTATTAGGGGGCTCCTACAATGAGCAGTTCTTC. This chain connects TRBV11-2 to TRBJ2-1; a possible D gene is TRBD1 (6 bases). This CDR3 is built from 17 residues. Germline CDR1 SGHAT, CDR2 FQNNGV. V was shortened by 1 base and J by 0 bases, with 13 bases between the two germline ends.